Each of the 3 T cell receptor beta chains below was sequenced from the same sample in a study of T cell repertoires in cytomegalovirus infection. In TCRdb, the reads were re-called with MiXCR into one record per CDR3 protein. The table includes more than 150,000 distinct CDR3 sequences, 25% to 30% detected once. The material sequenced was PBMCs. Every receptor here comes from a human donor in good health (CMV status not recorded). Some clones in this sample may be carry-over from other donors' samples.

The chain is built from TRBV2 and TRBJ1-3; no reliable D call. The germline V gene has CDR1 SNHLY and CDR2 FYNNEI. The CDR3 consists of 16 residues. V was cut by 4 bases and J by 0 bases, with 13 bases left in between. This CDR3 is CASSVTAGLSGNTIYF. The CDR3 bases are TGTGCCAGCAGTGTTACCGCGGGTCTCTCTGGAAACACCATATATTTT.

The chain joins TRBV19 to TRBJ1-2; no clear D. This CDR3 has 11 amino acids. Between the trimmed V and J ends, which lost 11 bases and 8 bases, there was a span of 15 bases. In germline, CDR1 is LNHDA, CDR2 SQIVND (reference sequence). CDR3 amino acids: CASGTPAGYTF. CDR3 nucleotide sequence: TGTGCCTCCGGCACTCCCGCGGGCTACACCTTC. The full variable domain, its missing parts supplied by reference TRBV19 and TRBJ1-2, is DGGITQSPKYLFRKEGQNVTLSCEQNLNHDAMYWYRQDPGQGLRLIYYSQIVNDFQKGDIAEGYSVSREKKESFPLTVTSAQKNPTAFYLCASGTPAGYTFGSGTRLTVV.

CDR3 amino acids: CASSPPGPLRETQYF. CDR3 nucleotides: TGTGCCAGCAGCCCACCGGGACCCTTGAGGGAGACCCAGTACTTC. J is TRBJ2-5 and V is TRBV5-6; TRBD1 or TRBD2 may be the D gene (5 bases each). CDR1 and CDR2 (germline): SGHDT, YYEEEE. The CDR3 is 15 amino acids. The V end lost 4 bases, the J end lost 5 bases, and 18 bases lay between the germline ends. The full variable domain, with the rest looked up from reference TRBV5-6 and TRBJ2-5, is DAGVTQSPTHLIKTRGQQVTLRCSPKSGHDTVSWYQQALGQGPQFIFQYYEEEERQRGNFPDRFSGHQFPNYSSELNVNALLLGDSALYLCASSPPGPLRETQYFGPGTRLLVL.